Sequencing of this T cell receptor beta chain was carried out in a study of cytomegalovirus exposure and HLA in healthy donors. Donors were drawn from the roughly 120-subject validation cohort, separate from the approximately 680-subject first cohort. Study observations and caveats: The majority of TCR sequences were rare, yet some public TCRs appeared in many donors. A subsequent analysis found that TCR clusters from the first cohort also tended to co-occur in the approximately 130 validation repertoires, with around 94% of cluster scores above 0.

The method was immunoSEQ multiplex PCR; TCRdb's version includes in-frame clones alone and lacks a portion of them. The table lists fewer than 90,000 clones, roughly 83% of them singletons. On this clone: Its antigen is unknown.

Sequenced sample: PBMCs. The TCR sequence derives from a woman aged 18-35 years in good health and CMV-seropositive.

This CDR3 is CASSYSVQGAYEQYF. In DNA, the CDR3 is TGTGCCAGCAGTTACTCGGTCCAGGGGGCCTACGAGCAGTACTTC. This chain joins TRBV6-5 and TRBJ2-7; 7 nucleotides line up with TRBD1. The germline CDR1 and CDR2 sequences are MNHEY and SVGAGI. The CDR3 covers 15 residues. The ends lost 0 bases at V and 2 bases at J; junction bases unmatched: 4.